These 14 T cell receptor beta chains came from one sample sequenced in a study of T-cell reconstitution after alpha-beta-depleted transplantation in children. Unique molecular identifiers were incorporated when the TCRbeta library was constructed. From the PCR reads, TCRdb called clonotypes with MiXCR, one entry per CDR3 protein. The data show about 400,000 distinct CDR3 sequences, about an eighth seen once. The sequenced sample was PBMCs, obtained from the stem cell graft. These receptor sequences come from a human donor who donated a stem cell graft to a child with Fanconi anemia.

V usage is TRBV4-1 and J usage is TRBJ1-4, with 8 bases fitting TRBD1. CDR3 size: 16 residues. Looked up from germline, CDR1 is MGHRA and CDR2 is YSYEKL. The junction had 6 bases not matched to a gene; V was cut back by 0 bases and J by 6 bases. The CDR3 sequence is CASSQDRTGSYEKLFF. The CDR3, as DNA: TGCGCCAGCAGCCAAGATCGGACAGGGAGCTATGAAAAACTGTTTTTT.

This clonotype was detected ten times or more. The genes are TRBV20-1 and TRBJ2-3; 8 bases are a match to TRBD2. There are 14 residues in the CDR3. Germline V gives CDR1 DFQATT, CDR2 SNEGSKA (reference sequence). V lost 1 base and J lost 4; bases outside the gene matches: 4. CDR3 in DNA: TGCAGTGCTAGAGGTTTGCGGGGGGCAGATACGCAGTATTTT. Translating gives CSARGLRGADTQYF.

In its sample, this clonotype is medium-sized (0.01 to 0.1%). The rearrangement joins TRBV2 to TRBJ2-3, with 7 bases fitting TRBD1. The CDR3 runs 12 residues. Germline assignment: CDR1 SNHLY and CDR2 FYNNEI. The V segment lost 11 bases and the J segment 7 bases; nucleotides outside the gene matches: 9. The CDR3 bases are TGTGCCGGCGTCATGACAGGGAATACGCAGTATTTT. This gives the protein CAGVMTGNTQYF.

V is TRBV7-9 and J is TRBJ1-5, with TRBD1 identical over 8 bases. This CDR3 comprises 12 residues. Germline lookup yields CDR1 SEHNR and CDR2 FQNEAQ (reference sequence). J was trimmed by 16 bases and V by 3 bases; bases with no gene match: 8. The CDR3 loop is CASSFGQGELHF. DNA for the CDR3: TGTGCCAGCAGCTTCGGACAGGGTGAGCTTCATTTT. Drawing the rest from reference TRBV7-9 and TRBJ1-5, the complete variable domain is DTGVSQNPRHKITKRGQNVTFRCDPISEHNRLYWYRQTLGQGPEFLTYFQNEAQLEKSRLLSDRFSAERPKGSFSTLEIQRTEQGDSAMYLCASSFGQGELHFGDGTRLSIL.

This clonotype has at least ten counts. The J gene is TRBJ2-1, the V gene TRBV5-6, with D tentatively TRBD2 (5 bases). With 4 bases removed from V and 3 bases from J, the gap between germline ends came to 14 bases. Germline CDR1 reads SGHDT; CDR2 reads YYEEEE. This CDR3 contains 15 residues. DNA for the CDR3: TGTGCCAGCAGCACCCTCAACCGGGACTACAATGAGCAGTTCTTC. This sequence encodes CASSTLNRDYNEQFF.

This clonotype occurred many times. This chain links TRBV3-1 with TRBJ2-1, with no clear D. The V end was cut by 5 bases, the J end by 8 bases, with 13 bases between. The CDR3 covers 13 residues. In germline, CDR1 is LGHDT, CDR2 YNNKEL (reference sequence). CDR3 region: CASSGSTEDEQFF. CDR3 DNA: TGTGCCAGCAGCGGATCAACAGAGGATGAGCAGTTCTTC.

Remarks on this clonotype: Since a much larger clone is just one base distant, this may be a read error. The rearrangement joins TRBV7-9 to TRBJ2-5; TRBD1 aligns across 8 bases. Germline CDR1 is SEHNR and CDR2 is FQNEAQ (reference sequence). The CDR3 is 15 residues long. CDR3 nucleotide sequence: TGTGCCAGCAGCTTTACGGCAGGGGGCCTGGAGACCGAGTACTTC. The encoded protein is CASSFTAGGLETEYF.

This clonotype was counted ten times or more. This chain uses TRBV6-5 with TRBJ1-2; 7 nucleotides line up with TRBD1. Germline CDR1 and CDR2: MNHEY and SVGAGI. The CDR3 is made up of 13 amino acids. J was trimmed by 5 bases and V by 5 bases; bases with no gene match: 5. The CDR3 DNA is TGTGCCAGCAGTCCGACAGGGAGGTATGGCTACACCTTC. Its translation is CASSPTGRYGYTF.

V and J are TRBV28 and TRBJ2-5; D not certain. The V and J ends lost 5 bases and 0 bases respectively, with 10 bases between them. The CDR3 sequence is 14 residues long. Germline V CDR1 and CDR2: MDHEN, SYDVKM. The CDR3 DNA reads TGTGCCAGCAGTCCCGAGAAGTACCAAGAGACCCAGTACTTC. Protein sequence: CASSPEKYQETQYF.

This clonotype has more than one count but fewer than ten. This chain connects TRBV29-1 to TRBJ1-2, with D hard to call. CDR1 SQVTM and CDR2 ANQGSEA come from the germline V gene. The CDR3 sequence is 14 residues long. Between the trimmed V and J ends, which lost 5 bases and 8 bases, there was a span of 21 bases. CDR3 sequence (DNA): TGCAGCGTTCAGTGGAGAGAAAGAGGGTACGGCTACACCTTC. Translating gives CSVQWRERGYGYTF.

The V call is TRBV5-1, the J call TRBJ2-7; D is unclear. The CDR3 extends over 14 amino acids. Germline V gene lookup returns CDR1 SGHRS and CDR2 YFSETQ. V lost 0 bases, J lost 6 bases, and 13 bases lay in between. CDR3 protein: CASSLAGPVVEQYF. CDR3 nucleotides: TGCGCCAGCAGCTTGGCCGGCCCCGTAGTCGAGCAGTACTTC.

This clonotype was observed a few times. This is likely a read error, given that the CDR3 carries no conserved phenylalanine or tryptophan at its end. V gene TRBV6-1 combines with J gene TRBJ2-4; 11 positions agree with TRBD1. The V segment lost 4 bases and the J segment 0 bases; nucleotides outside the gene matches: 14. Germline V gives CDR1 MNHNS, CDR2 SASEGT. This CDR3 contains 20 residues. CDR3 sequence: CASSARSTGTGGSAKNIQYL. CDR3 DNA: TGTGCCAGCAGTGCCCGGAGTACCGGGACAGGGGGATCAGCCAAAAACATTCAGTACTTA.

The chain uses TRBV20-1 and TRBJ2-7; 7 nucleotides align to TRBD2. CDR1 and CDR2 (germline): DFQATT, SNEGSKA (reference sequence). Trimming cost V 3 bases and J 4 bases; bases outside gene matches: 3. This CDR3 spans 12 amino acids. CDR3 amino acids: CSASGGRYEQYV. CDR3 DNA: TGCAGTGCTAGCGGGGGGAGATACGAGCAGTACGTC.

This clonotype was picked up many times. The genes are TRBV29-1 and TRBJ1-4, with D unresolved. V lost 3 bases to trimming and J lost 4 bases, with 9 bases between them. The CDR3 is 13 residues long. Germline V gene sequence: CDR1 SQVTM, CDR2 ANQGSEA. The CDR3 DNA reads TGCAGCGTTGAGGACGGTCATAATGAAAAACTGTTTTTT. It specifies CSVEDGHNEKLFF.